This T cell receptor beta chain is drawn from a study of graft-versus-host responses after intestinal transplantation. The repertoire was sequenced with immunoSEQ multiplex PCR; TCRdb's copy has only in-frame clones and lacks some. Of roughly 56,000 clones listed, about 93% are singletons. Germline V gives CDR1 MNHEY, CDR2 SVGAGI. The CDR3 has 14 residues. Trimming removed 1 base from V and 1 base from J, with 7 bases in between. The sequences come from PBMCs, collected approximately 120 days after intestinal transplantation. The TCR comes from a human patient who received an intestinal transplant, so some T cells may come from the graft donor. This chain links TRBV6-5 with TRBJ1-1; D ambiguous. This CDR3 is CASSYYRENTEAFF. CDR3 bases: TGTGCCAGCAGTTACTATAGGGAGAACACTGAAGCTTTCTTT.